This is a list of T cell receptor beta chains from one sample in a study of T-cell memory formation after mild COVID-19. Using its own MiXCR run on the 5' RACE reads, TCRdb lists one record per CDR3 protein. The repertoire includes fewer than 700,000 distinct CDR3 sequences, about a sixth of them detected once, and around 12% sits in the top ten. Sequencing was carried out using PBMCs or a T cell subset sorted from them (not recorded which). Every receptor here comes from an adult woman who had mild COVID-19 (a few samples of this study predate the infection). Cell type and time point are not known. Each CDR3 is given with its conserved first and last residue. Each record gives: D gene, clone size, CDR3 length, J gene, V gene, CDR3 DNA, CDR3 protein. D genes are given only for firm matches. Rows may omit the clone size; those that give it use once, few, many or a size class.

d_call: TRBD1; clone_size: many; cdr3_length: 15; j_call: TRBJ2-4; v_call: TRBV11-3; cdr3_nt: TGTGCCAGCAGCCCAGGGGGCGGACCGCAAAACATTCAGTACTTC; cdr3_aa: CASSPGGGPQNIQYF
d_call: -; clone_size: -; cdr3_length: 14; j_call: TRBJ2-1; v_call: TRBV19; cdr3_nt: TGTGCCAGTAGTATAGATCGGTTGAGGCATGAGCAGTTCTTC; cdr3_aa: CASSIDRLRHEQFF
d_call: -; clone_size: -; cdr3_length: 17; j_call: TRBJ2-3; v_call: TRBV13; cdr3_nt: TGTGCCAGCAGCCTCTTGGCAGGGGCGCTTGTCGCAGATACGCAGTATTTT; cdr3_aa: CASSLLAGALVADTQYF
d_call: TRBD2; clone_size: few; cdr3_length: 16; j_call: TRBJ2-1; v_call: TRBV7-9; cdr3_nt: TGTGCCAGCAGCTTACCGTGGGAGGGCGCAAGGGATGAGCAGTTCTTC; cdr3_aa: CASSLPWEGARDEQFF
d_call: TRBD1; clone_size: few; cdr3_length: 14; j_call: TRBJ2-7; v_call: TRBV25-1; cdr3_nt: TGTGCCAGCAGTGAACAGGGACAGGGTGCCGAGCAGTACTTC; cdr3_aa: CASSEQGQGAEQYF
d_call: TRBD1; clone_size: -; cdr3_length: 15; j_call: TRBJ2-5; v_call: TRBV12-3/TRBV12-4; cdr3_nt: TGTGCCAGCAGGGAGGGACAGGGGATTCAAGAGACCCAGTACTTC; cdr3_aa: CASREGQGIQETQYF
d_call: -; clone_size: -; cdr3_length: 15; j_call: TRBJ2-2; v_call: TRBV19; cdr3_nt: TGTGCCAGCCAAAATTCTAGGGTGAGGACCGGGGAGCTGTTTTTT; cdr3_aa: CASQNSRVRTGELFF
d_call: -; clone_size: few; cdr3_length: 13; j_call: TRBJ1-5; v_call: TRBV19; cdr3_nt: TGTGCCAGTAACAAACAGGGAAATCAGCCCCAGCATTTT; cdr3_aa: CASNKQGNQPQHF
d_call: -; clone_size: -; cdr3_length: 14; j_call: TRBJ2-3; v_call: TRBV15; cdr3_nt: TGTGCCACCAGCAGAGATCACGGGGAAGGTACGCAGTATTTT; cdr3_aa: CATSRDHGEGTQYF
d_call: TRBD2; clone_size: -; cdr3_length: 15; j_call: TRBJ2-1; v_call: TRBV7-2; cdr3_nt: TGTGCCAGCAGCACCTGGGGGACTAGCGGGCTTGAGCAGTTCTTC; cdr3_aa: CASSTWGTSGLEQFF
d_call: TRBD1; clone_size: -; cdr3_length: 17; j_call: TRBJ1-5; v_call: TRBV5-1; cdr3_nt: TGCGCCAGCAGCCCTTCAGGGGGCGGACGGAGCAATCAGCCCCAGCATTTT; cdr3_aa: CASSPSGGGRSNQPQHF
d_call: TRBD2; clone_size: few; cdr3_length: 17; j_call: TRBJ2-5; v_call: TRBV20-1; cdr3_nt: TGCAGTGCTAGGGGATTGACTAGCGGGAGGGCCATAGAGACCCAGTACTTC; cdr3_aa: CSARGLTSGRAIETQYF
d_call: -; clone_size: -; cdr3_length: 14; j_call: TRBJ1-2; v_call: TRBV7-9; cdr3_nt: TGTGCCAGCAGCTCCGAGGGGATCTTCTATGGCTACACCTTC; cdr3_aa: CASSSEGIFYGYTF
d_call: -; clone_size: few; cdr3_length: 15; j_call: TRBJ2-2; v_call: TRBV7-2; cdr3_nt: TGTGCCAGCAGCTCCCCCAGGGAGAACACCGGGGAGCTGTTTTTT; cdr3_aa: CASSSPRENTGELFF
d_call: -; clone_size: many; cdr3_length: 15; j_call: TRBJ2-7; v_call: TRBV4-1; cdr3_nt: TGCGCCAGCAGCCAATATAAGGACACTTCCTACGAGCAGTACTTC; cdr3_aa: CASSQYKDTSYEQYF
d_call: TRBD2; clone_size: -; cdr3_length: 15; j_call: TRBJ2-5; v_call: TRBV5-1; cdr3_nt: TGCGCCAGCAGCTTAGTAGCGGGGAATATAGAGACCCAGTACTTC; cdr3_aa: CASSLVAGNIETQYF
d_call: TRBD1; clone_size: few; cdr3_length: 17; j_call: TRBJ1-5; v_call: TRBV4-1; cdr3_nt: TGCGCCAGCAGCCTTAATCCGGGACAGGGCGGCAATCAGCCCCAGCATTTT; cdr3_aa: CASSLNPGQGGNQPQHF
d_call: TRBD2; clone_size: -; cdr3_length: 16; j_call: TRBJ2-1; v_call: TRBV12-3/TRBV12-4; cdr3_nt: TGTGCCAGCAGCCCCCTTGGTAGCGGGGGCCTCAATGAGCAGTTCTTC; cdr3_aa: CASSPLGSGGLNEQFF
d_call: TRBD2; clone_size: few; cdr3_length: 14; j_call: TRBJ2-1; v_call: TRBV10-3; cdr3_nt: TGTGCCACCGAGCGGGAGGCTTCCTACAATGAGCAGTTCTTC; cdr3_aa: CATEREASYNEQFF
d_call: -; clone_size: few; cdr3_length: 13; j_call: TRBJ2-7; v_call: TRBV7-9; cdr3_nt: TGTGCCAGCAGCTTTTCAGGGCTGCACGAGCAGTACTTC; cdr3_aa: CASSFSGLHEQYF
d_call: -; clone_size: -; cdr3_length: 14; j_call: TRBJ2-3; v_call: TRBV9; cdr3_nt: TGTGCCAGCAGCGCCGGACCGGGCACAGATACGCAGTATTTT; cdr3_aa: CASSAGPGTDTQYF
d_call: TRBD1; clone_size: many; cdr3_length: 17; j_call: TRBJ2-1; v_call: TRBV5-6; cdr3_nt: TGTGCCAGCAGCTTGAAGGTGACCCCGGGACAGGGATACTCGAAGTTCTTC; cdr3_aa: CASSLKVTPGQGYSKFF
d_call: -; clone_size: -; cdr3_length: 14; j_call: TRBJ2-1; v_call: TRBV7-9; cdr3_nt: TGTGCCAGCAGCTTAGCAGCGCTGTACAATGAGCAGTTCTTC; cdr3_aa: CASSLAALYNEQFF
d_call: -; clone_size: once; cdr3_length: 13; j_call: TRBJ2-5; v_call: TRBV29-1; cdr3_nt: TGCAGCGTGGGCCGGGAAGCAGGAGAGACCCAGTACTTC; cdr3_aa: CSVGREAGETQYF
d_call: -; clone_size: -; cdr3_length: 17; j_call: TRBJ1-5; v_call: TRBV4-1; cdr3_nt: TGCGCCAGCAGCCAAGATGAGGGACACTATAGCAATCAGCCCCAGCATTTT; cdr3_aa: CASSQDEGHYSNQPQHF
d_call: TRBD1; clone_size: -; cdr3_length: 16; j_call: TRBJ1-5; v_call: TRBV19; cdr3_nt: TGTGCCAGTAGGCAGACAGGGTCGTTTGGCAATCAGCCCCAGCATTTT; cdr3_aa: CASRQTGSFGNQPQHF
d_call: -; clone_size: -; cdr3_length: 17; j_call: TRBJ2-3; v_call: TRBV11-3; cdr3_nt: TGTGCCAGCAGCTTCGACTTAGGAACCCACCGCACAGATACGCAGTATTTT; cdr3_aa: CASSFDLGTHRTDTQYF
d_call: -; clone_size: -; cdr3_length: 13; j_call: TRBJ1-1; v_call: TRBV20-1; cdr3_nt: TGCAGTGCTGGGTCGGGGCGTTGGACTGAAGCTTTCTTT; cdr3_aa: CSAGSGRWTEAFF
d_call: TRBD1; clone_size: -; cdr3_length: 19; j_call: TRBJ2-5; v_call: TRBV9; cdr3_nt: TGTGCCAGCAGCTTGGGACAGGGGTTTGGACAATTACTGAGGGAGACCCAGTACTTC; cdr3_aa: CASSLGQGFGQLLRETQYF
d_call: -; clone_size: -; cdr3_length: 14; j_call: TRBJ2-3; v_call: TRBV6-5; cdr3_nt: TGTGCCAGCAGTTACGAAATGGGCGTAGATACGCAGTATTTT; cdr3_aa: CASSYEMGVDTQYF
d_call: -; clone_size: -; cdr3_length: 14; j_call: TRBJ1-6; v_call: TRBV6-5; cdr3_nt: TGTGCCAGCAGTAGGGCACCAGGGAGTTCACCCCTCCACTTT; cdr3_aa: CASSRAPGSSPLHF
d_call: -; clone_size: once; cdr3_length: 13; j_call: TRBJ2-7; v_call: TRBV2; cdr3_nt: TGTGCCAGCCAGCGGGACAGAGCCTACGAGCAGTACTTC; cdr3_aa: CASQRDRAYEQYF
d_call: -; clone_size: few; cdr3_length: 14; j_call: TRBJ1-2; v_call: TRBV29-1; cdr3_nt: TGCAGCGTTGAAGTTGCAGGGCCATACTATGGCTACACCTTC; cdr3_aa: CSVEVAGPYYGYTF
d_call: -; clone_size: -; cdr3_length: 14; j_call: TRBJ2-5; v_call: TRBV15; cdr3_nt: TGTGCCACCAATTCGGGTACTGTGAGAGAGACCCAGTACTTC; cdr3_aa: CATNSGTVRETQYF
d_call: -; clone_size: many; cdr3_length: 15; j_call: TRBJ2-1; v_call: TRBV7-2; cdr3_nt: TGTGCCAGCAGCGTGGGACTGCGACTCTATAATGAGCAGTTCTTC; cdr3_aa: CASSVGLRLYNEQFF
d_call: TRBD2; clone_size: few; cdr3_length: 14; j_call: TRBJ2-1; v_call: TRBV9; cdr3_nt: TGTGCAAGCAGCGCTAGCGGGTTCTACAATGAGCAGTTCTTC; cdr3_aa: CASSASGFYNEQFF
d_call: TRBD1; clone_size: many; cdr3_length: 11; j_call: TRBJ1-2; v_call: TRBV29-1; cdr3_nt: TGCAGCGGGGGGACAGGGGAGGGCTACACCTTC; cdr3_aa: CSGGTGEGYTF
d_call: TRBD2; clone_size: -; cdr3_length: 14; j_call: TRBJ2-7; v_call: TRBV10-3; cdr3_nt: TGTGCCATCAGTAGCGGGAGGGCCTTCTACGAGCAGTACTTC; cdr3_aa: CAISSGRAFYEQYF
d_call: -; clone_size: -; cdr3_length: 17; j_call: TRBJ1-2; v_call: TRBV5-1; cdr3_nt: TGCGCCAGCAGCATCCGGGACTCTAGTCCCGCTAACTATGGCTACACCTTC; cdr3_aa: CASSIRDSSPANYGYTF
d_call: -; clone_size: few; cdr3_length: 13; j_call: TRBJ1-1; v_call: TRBV6-5; cdr3_nt: TGTGCCAGCAACCCGGGACCGCATGCTGAAGCTTTCTTT; cdr3_aa: CASNPGPHAEAFF
d_call: TRBD1; clone_size: few; cdr3_length: 15; j_call: TRBJ1-2; v_call: TRBV29-1; cdr3_nt: TGCAGCGTTGAAGGGGACAGGGAAGGCCGGTATGGCTACACCTTC; cdr3_aa: CSVEGDREGRYGYTF
d_call: -; clone_size: -; cdr3_length: 14; j_call: TRBJ1-5; v_call: TRBV24-1; cdr3_nt: TGTGCCACCAGTGACCCAGATAGCAATCAGCCCCAGCATTTT; cdr3_aa: CATSDPDSNQPQHF
d_call: TRBD1; clone_size: -; cdr3_length: 14; j_call: TRBJ1-5; v_call: TRBV11-2; cdr3_nt: TGTGCCAGCAGTTTGACAGGGGGCGACCAGCCCCAGCATTTT; cdr3_aa: CASSLTGGDQPQHF
d_call: TRBD1; clone_size: few; cdr3_length: 16; j_call: TRBJ2-7; v_call: TRBV5-1; cdr3_nt: TGCGCCAGCAGCCTACCTATGGGACAGGGTTCCTACGAGCAGTACTTC; cdr3_aa: CASSLPMGQGSYEQYF
d_call: TRBD1; clone_size: -; cdr3_length: 17; j_call: TRBJ2-7; v_call: TRBV2; cdr3_nt: TGTGCCAGCAGTGAAGCCGCATCAGGGGGCGTCGGGTACGAGCAGTACTTC; cdr3_aa: CASSEAASGGVGYEQYF
d_call: -; clone_size: few; cdr3_length: 14; j_call: TRBJ2-1; v_call: TRBV7-9; cdr3_nt: TGTGCCAGCAGCTTAGCGGGAGACCCCAATGAGCAGTTCTTC; cdr3_aa: CASSLAGDPNEQFF
d_call: TRBD2; clone_size: -; cdr3_length: 14; j_call: TRBJ2-7; v_call: TRBV30; cdr3_nt: TGTGCCTGGACCCGGGGGGGTCCCTCCTACGAGCAGTACTTC; cdr3_aa: CAWTRGGPSYEQYF
d_call: -; clone_size: -; cdr3_length: 14; j_call: TRBJ1-1; v_call: TRBV2; cdr3_nt: TGTGCCACCGAAGTGCAGGGTTTGGGCACTGAAGCTTTCTTT; cdr3_aa: CATEVQGLGTEAFF
d_call: -; clone_size: few; cdr3_length: 13; j_call: TRBJ1-3; v_call: TRBV12-3/TRBV12-4; cdr3_nt: TGTGCCACCCAGGGAACCTTTAAGAACACCATATATTTT; cdr3_aa: CATQGTFKNTIYF
d_call: TRBD2; clone_size: many; cdr3_length: 16; j_call: TRBJ2-1; v_call: TRBV7-8; cdr3_nt: TGTGCCAGCAGCTTAGACCTAGCGGGACTCTACAATGAGCAGTTCTTC; cdr3_aa: CASSLDLAGLYNEQFF
d_call: TRBD2; clone_size: -; cdr3_length: 17; j_call: TRBJ2-3; v_call: TRBV7-9; cdr3_nt: TGTGCCAGCAGCTCCGGGACTAGCGGGGTTAGCACAGATACGCAGTATTTT; cdr3_aa: CASSSGTSGVSTDTQYF
d_call: -; clone_size: -; cdr3_length: 13; j_call: TRBJ1-2; v_call: TRBV5-1; cdr3_nt: TGCGCCAGCAGCTTGGGCGGATCCGATGGCTACACCTTC; cdr3_aa: CASSLGGSDGYTF
d_call: -; clone_size: -; cdr3_length: 14; j_call: TRBJ2-2; v_call: TRBV24-1; cdr3_nt: TGTGCCACCAGTGATTGGCGGGGCACCGGGGAGCTGTTTTTT; cdr3_aa: CATSDWRGTGELFF
d_call: -; clone_size: many; cdr3_length: 17; j_call: TRBJ2-7; v_call: TRBV12-3/TRBV12-4; cdr3_nt: TGTGCCAGCAGCCCTACTAGCTTCTCAAGGGTTAGGTACGAGCAGTACTTC; cdr3_aa: CASSPTSFSRVRYEQYF
d_call: -; clone_size: few; cdr3_length: 15; j_call: TRBJ2-3; v_call: TRBV4-3; cdr3_nt: TGCGCCAGCAGCCAAGCCGAGACTAGTCTGTCCACGCAGTATTTT; cdr3_aa: CASSQAETSLSTQYF
d_call: TRBD1; clone_size: -; cdr3_length: 14; j_call: TRBJ1-3; v_call: TRBV10-3; cdr3_nt: TGTGCCACCAGGGGGAGTCACTCTGGAAACACCATATATTTT; cdr3_aa: CATRGSHSGNTIYF
d_call: TRBD2; clone_size: few; cdr3_length: 15; j_call: TRBJ2-1; v_call: TRBV10-3; cdr3_nt: TGTGCCATCAGTGATAGCGGGGGGGCTTACAATGAGCAGTTCTTC; cdr3_aa: CAISDSGGAYNEQFF